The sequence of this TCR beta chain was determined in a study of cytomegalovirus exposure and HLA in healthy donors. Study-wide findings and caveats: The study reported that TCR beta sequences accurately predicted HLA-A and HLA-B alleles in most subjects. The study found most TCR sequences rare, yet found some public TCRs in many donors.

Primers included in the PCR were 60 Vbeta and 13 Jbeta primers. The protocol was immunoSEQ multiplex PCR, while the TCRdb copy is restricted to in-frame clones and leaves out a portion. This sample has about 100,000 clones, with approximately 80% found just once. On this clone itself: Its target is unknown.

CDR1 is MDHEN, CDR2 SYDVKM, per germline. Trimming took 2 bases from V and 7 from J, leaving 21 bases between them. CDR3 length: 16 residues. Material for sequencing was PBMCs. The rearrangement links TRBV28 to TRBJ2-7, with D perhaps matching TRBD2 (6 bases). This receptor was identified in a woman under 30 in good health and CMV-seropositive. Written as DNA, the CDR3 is TGTGCCAGCAGTTTAACCCTTATTGGACGGGAGAGTGAGCAGTACTTC. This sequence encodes CASSLTLIGRESEQYF.